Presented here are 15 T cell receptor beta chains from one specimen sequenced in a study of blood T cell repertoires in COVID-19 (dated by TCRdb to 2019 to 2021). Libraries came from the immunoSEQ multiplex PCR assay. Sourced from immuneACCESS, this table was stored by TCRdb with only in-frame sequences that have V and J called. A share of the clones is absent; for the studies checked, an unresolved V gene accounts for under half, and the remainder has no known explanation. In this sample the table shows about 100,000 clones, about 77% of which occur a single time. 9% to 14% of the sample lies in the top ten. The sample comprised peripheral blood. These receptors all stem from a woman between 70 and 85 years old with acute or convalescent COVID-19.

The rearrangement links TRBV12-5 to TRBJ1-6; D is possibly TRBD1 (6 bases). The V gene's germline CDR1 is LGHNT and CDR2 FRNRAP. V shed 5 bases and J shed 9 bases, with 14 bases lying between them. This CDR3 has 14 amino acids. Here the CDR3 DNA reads TGTGCTAGTGGTCTCGGACAGACTACTTCACCCCTCCACTTT. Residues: CASGLGQTTSPLHF.

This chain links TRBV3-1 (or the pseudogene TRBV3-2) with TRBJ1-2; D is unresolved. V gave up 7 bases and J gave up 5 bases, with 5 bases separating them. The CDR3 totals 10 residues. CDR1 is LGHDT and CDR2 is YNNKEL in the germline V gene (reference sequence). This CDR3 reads CASNKYGYTF. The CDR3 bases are TGTGCCAGCAACAAATATGGCTACACCTTC.

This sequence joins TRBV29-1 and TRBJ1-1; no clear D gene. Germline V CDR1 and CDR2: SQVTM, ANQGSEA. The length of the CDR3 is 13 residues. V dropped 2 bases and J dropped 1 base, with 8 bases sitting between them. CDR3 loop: CSVELARNTEAFF. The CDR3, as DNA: TGCAGCGTTGAATTGGCCAGGAACACTGAAGCTTTCTTT.

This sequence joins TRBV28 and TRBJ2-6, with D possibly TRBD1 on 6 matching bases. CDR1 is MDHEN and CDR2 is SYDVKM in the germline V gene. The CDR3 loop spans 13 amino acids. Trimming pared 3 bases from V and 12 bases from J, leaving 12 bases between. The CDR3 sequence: CASSLTGHSVLTF. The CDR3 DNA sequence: TGTGCCAGCAGTTTGACAGGCCACTCCGTCCTGACTTTC.

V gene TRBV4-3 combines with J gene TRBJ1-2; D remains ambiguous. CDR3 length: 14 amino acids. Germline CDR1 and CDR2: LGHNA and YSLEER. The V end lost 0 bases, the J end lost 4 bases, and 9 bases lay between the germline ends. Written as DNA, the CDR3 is TGCGCCAGCAGCCAAGAGCGGGTTAGCTATGGCTACACCTTC. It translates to CASSQERVSYGYTF.

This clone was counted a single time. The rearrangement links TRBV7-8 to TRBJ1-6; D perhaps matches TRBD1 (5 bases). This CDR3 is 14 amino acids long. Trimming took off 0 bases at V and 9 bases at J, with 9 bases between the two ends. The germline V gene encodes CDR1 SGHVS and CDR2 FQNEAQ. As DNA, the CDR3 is TGTGCCAGCAGCTTAGCGGGGGAGGGTTCACCCCTCCACTTT. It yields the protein CASSLAGEGSPLHF.

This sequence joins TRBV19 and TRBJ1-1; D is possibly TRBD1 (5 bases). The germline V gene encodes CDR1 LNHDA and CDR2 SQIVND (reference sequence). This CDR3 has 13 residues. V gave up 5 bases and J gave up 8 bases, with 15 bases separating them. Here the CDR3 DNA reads TGTGCCAGTAGTTACGGTAGGGGACTGGAAGCTTTCTTT. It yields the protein CASSYGRGLEAFF.

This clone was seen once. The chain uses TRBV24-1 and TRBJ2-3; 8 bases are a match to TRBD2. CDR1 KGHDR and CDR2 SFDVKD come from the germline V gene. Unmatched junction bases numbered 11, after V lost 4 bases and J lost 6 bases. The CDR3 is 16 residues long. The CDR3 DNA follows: TGTGCCACCAGTGACCCTACTGGACTAGCAAGTGATACGCAGTATTTT. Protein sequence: CATSDPTGLASDTQYF.

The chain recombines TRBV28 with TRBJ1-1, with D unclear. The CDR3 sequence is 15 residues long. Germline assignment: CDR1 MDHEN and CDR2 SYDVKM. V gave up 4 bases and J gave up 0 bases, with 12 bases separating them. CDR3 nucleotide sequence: TGTGCCAGCAGTTCTTTTGGGCAGGTGAACACTGAAGCTTTCTTT. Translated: CASSSFGQVNTEAFF.

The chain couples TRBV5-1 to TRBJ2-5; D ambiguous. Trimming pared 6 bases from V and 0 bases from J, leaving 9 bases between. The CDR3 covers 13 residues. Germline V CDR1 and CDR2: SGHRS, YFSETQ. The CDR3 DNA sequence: TGCGCCAGCACCACACCGTACCAAGAGACCCAGTACTTC. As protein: CASTTPYQETQYF.

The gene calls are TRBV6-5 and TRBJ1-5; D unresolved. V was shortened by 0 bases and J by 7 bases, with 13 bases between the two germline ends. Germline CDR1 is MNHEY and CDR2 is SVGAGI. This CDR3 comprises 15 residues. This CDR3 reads CASSYSATFGQPQHF. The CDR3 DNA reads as TGTGCCAGCAGTTACTCTGCAACTTTCGGGCAGCCCCAGCATTTT.

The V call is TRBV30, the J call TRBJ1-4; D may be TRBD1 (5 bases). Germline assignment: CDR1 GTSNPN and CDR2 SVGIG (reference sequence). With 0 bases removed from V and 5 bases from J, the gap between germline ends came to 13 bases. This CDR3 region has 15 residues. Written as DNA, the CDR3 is TGTGCCTGGAGTGTATTTGGCGGGGGAAATGAAAAACTGTTTTTT. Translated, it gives CAWSVFGGGNEKLFF.

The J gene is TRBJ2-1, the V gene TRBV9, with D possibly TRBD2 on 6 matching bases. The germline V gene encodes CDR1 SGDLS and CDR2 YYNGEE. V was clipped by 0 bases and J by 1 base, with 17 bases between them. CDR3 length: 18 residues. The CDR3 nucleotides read TGTGCCAGCAGCGTAGGGTTGATCCGGGACTTATCCTACAATGAGCAGTTCTTC. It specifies CASSVGLIRDLSYNEQFF. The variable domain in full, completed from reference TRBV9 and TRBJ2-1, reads DSGVTQTPKHLITATGQRVTLRCSPRSGDLSVYWYQQSLDQGLQFLIQYYNGEERAKGNILERFSAQQFPDLHSELNLSSLELGDSALYFCASSVGLIRDLSYNEQFFGPGTRLTVL.

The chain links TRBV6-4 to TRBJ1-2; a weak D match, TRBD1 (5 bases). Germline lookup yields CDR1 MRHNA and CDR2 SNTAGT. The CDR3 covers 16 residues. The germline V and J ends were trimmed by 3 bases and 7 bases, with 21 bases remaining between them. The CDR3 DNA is TGTGCCAGCAGTGAAGGGTCGGCAGGGCTGAGTGGTGGCTACACCTTC. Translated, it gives CASSEGSAGLSGGYTF.

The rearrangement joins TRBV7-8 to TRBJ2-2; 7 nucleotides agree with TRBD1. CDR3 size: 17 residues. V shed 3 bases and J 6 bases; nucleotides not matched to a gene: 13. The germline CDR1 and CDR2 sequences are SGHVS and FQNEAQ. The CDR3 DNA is TGTGCCAGCAGCTTGCACCTATCCGGGACAGCCCCCGGGGAGCTGTTTTTT. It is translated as CASSLHLSGTAPGELFF. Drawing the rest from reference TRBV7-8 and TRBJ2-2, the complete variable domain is GAGVSQSPRYKVAKRGQDVALRCDPISGHVSLFWYQQALGQGPEFLTYFQNEAQLDKSGLPSDRFFAERPEGSVSTLKIQRTQQEDSAVYLCASSLHLSGTAPGELFFGEGSRLTVL.